This entry features one T cell receptor (beta chain) sequence. The antigen remains undetermined. Trimming left V 2 bases short and J 6 bases short, with 17 bases between. This CDR3 is 15 amino acids long. The data belong to a study of Graves' ophthalmopathy and Graves' hyperthyroidism. Stable hyperthyroidism meant no progression to ophthalmopathy within 18 months of follow-up. Hyperthyroidism in these 18- to 65-year-old patients was newly diagnosed, lasting under 2 months. Serum thyroxine and TRAb, along with clinical symptoms, thyroid ultrasound and orbital computed tomography, were what diagnosis relied on. Amplification targeted the TCR beta CDR3 regions, with RNA transcripts as the source material. RT-PCR with HTBI primers came first, then second-round multiplex PCR. MiXCR, run by TCRdb on the multiplex PCR reads, gives a single entry per CDR3 protein. The table has hundreds of thousands of distinct CDR3 sequences, about a fifth seen once.

Study-level points and caveats: The majority of expanded thyroid clonotypes above 0.001 frequency also occurred in blood.

The receptor comes from a woman between 18 and 29 years old with stable Graves' hyperthyroidism. Some clones in this sample may be carry-over from other donors' samples. The V gene is TRBV12-3 or TRBV12-4, the J gene TRBJ2-7; possible D gene TRBD1, 6 bases. Sequences were obtained from peripheral blood. CDR3 in amino acids: CASSLRQGLAGEQYF. The CDR3, as DNA: TGTGCCAGCAGTTTACGCCAGGGGCTCGCGGGCGAGCAGTACTTC.